Below are 8 T cell receptor beta chains sequenced from a single sample in a study of CXCR3-negative and CXCR3-positive naive CD8 T cells. UMI-labeled 5' RACE TRB cDNA libraries were prepared from the cells. With the 5' RACE reads reprocessed, TCRdb shows one record per CDR3 protein and no DNA. The sample totals approximately 88,000 distinct CDR3 sequences. The specimen sequenced was naive CXCR3- CD8+ T cells from blood. Subset given: CD45RO-CCR7+CD27+CD95- naive CD8+ T cells lacking CXCR3 (TNR3-). The source of these receptors is a human donor in good health. Some clones in this sample may be carry-over from other donors' samples.

The rearrangement joins TRBV6-2 or TRBV6-3 to TRBJ2-1. In germline, CDR1 is MNHEY, CDR2 SVGEGT. The CDR3 has 16 residues. This chain's CDR3 is CASSYSRASSYNEQFF.

The chain carries TRBV7-3 and TRBJ2-1. The CDR3 is made up of 13 amino acids. CDR1 is SGHTA and CDR2 is FQGTGA in the germline V gene. The CDR3 reads CASSPGTHNEQFF.

V usage is TRBV6-2 or TRBV6-3 and J usage is TRBJ2-7. Per the germline V gene, CDR1 is MNHEY and CDR2 is SVGEGT. There are 13 residues in the CDR3. The CDR3 sequence: CASSYDSSYEQYF.

V usage is TRBV19 and J usage is TRBJ2-3. Germline CDR1 is LNHDA and CDR2 is SQIVND (reference sequence). The CDR3 extends over 13 amino acids. Here the CDR3 reads CASSTDSTDTQYF.

V usage is TRBV27 and J usage is TRBJ2-6; the D call of TRBD1 rests on TCRdb alone, since no DNA is present to check it. CDR3 length: 18 amino acids. Germline CDR1 is MNHEY and CDR2 is SMNVEV (reference sequence). The CDR3 loop is CASSLSPGAHSGANVLTF.

The CDR3 loop is CSGLAFVGETQYF. V is TRBV29-1 and J is TRBJ2-5; lacking DNA, the TRBD2 call made by TCRdb goes unchecked. The germline gives CDR1 SQVTM, CDR2 ANQGSEA. This CDR3 has 13 amino acids.

The V gene is TRBV20-1, the J gene TRBJ2-1; TCRdb names TRBD1, which stays unverified in the absence of DNA. This CDR3 contains 16 residues. Germline assignment: CDR1 DFQATT and CDR2 SNEGSKA (reference sequence). This chain's CDR3 is CSARDLGRALTDEQFF.

The rearrangement uses TRBV5-6 and TRBJ2-1; the D call from TCRdb, TRBD1, cannot be confirmed without DNA. This CDR3 is 16 amino acids long. Germline V lookup: CDR1 SGHDT, CDR2 YYEEEE. Here the CDR3 reads CASSPRLGQGYNEQFF.